The clone carrying this TCR beta chain was counted between two and nine times. Its specificity is unknown. This sample stems from a study of graft-versus-host responses after intestinal transplantation. Study-wide context: Isolated intestinal, liver-intestinal, or multivisceral transplants were what recipients had. Each patient got anti-thymocyte globulin induction, then tacrolimus and steroids for about 3 years. Study results and limitations: Early post-transplant declines in HvG were associated with peak levels of circulating GvH clones. In recipient marrow, GvH clones were found, and some appeared first in ileum or blood.

The CDR3 spans 19 residues. The V end was cut by 5 bases, the J end by 0 bases, with 24 bases between. Germline loops: CDR1 SGHTA, CDR2 FQGNSA. Produced via immunoSEQ multiplex PCR; TCRdb's table is partial and in-frame only. The table lists tens of thousands of clones, less than 90% of them singletons. The clonotype comes from a human donor who received an intestinal transplant. This rearrangement joins TRBV7-2 to TRBJ2-3, with a tentative D call TRBD2 (7 bases). This specimen consisted of unstimulated CD8+ T cells sorted from spleen or lymph node cells, obtained before intestinal transplant. The CDR3 sequence: CASSPGSCCGGRSTDTQYF. As DNA, the CDR3 is TGTGCCAGCAGCCCAGGTAGCTGTTGCGGGGGCCGCAGCACAGATACGCAGTATTTT.